This T cell receptor beta chain was found in a study of graft-versus-host responses after intestinal transplantation. Study background: Recipients underwent multivisceral, liver-intestinal, or isolated intestinal transplants. Recipients uniformly received anti-thymocyte globulin induction, followed by tacrolimus and steroids for approximately 3 years.

Sequencing used immunoSEQ multiplex PCR; TCRdb keeps in-frame clones, though not all of them. The profile covers under 55,000 clones, with around nine tenths appearing a single time and 4.4% taken by the ten largest. CDR1 SGHTA and CDR2 FQGTGA come from the germline V gene. V gave up 0 bases and J gave up 8 bases; unmatched junction bases: 4. The CDR3 runs to 15 residues. The sequence derives from a human patient who received an intestinal transplant, so some T cells may come from the graft donor. Sequencing was performed on PBMCs, taken 524 days after transplant. The chain has TRBV7-3 and TRBJ1-6; 7 bases match TRBD1. The CDR3 nucleotides are TGTGCCAGCAGCTTAACAGGAGGGACAGATTCACCCCTCCACTTT. It yields the protein CASSLTGGTDSPLHF.